The entry below gives a single T cell receptor beta chain sequence along with its context. Its specificity is unknown. The data are from a study of T cell responses to AZD1222 COVID-19 vaccine. The study, taken as a whole, reports: Vaccination with two AZD1222 doses was followed by a rise in Spike-specific TCR breadth and depth. There were mostly white British donors and more females than males, and clonal diversity was possibly underestimated.

Only in-frame clones appear in the TCRdb table, and some are missing; sequencing was by immunoSEQ multiplex PCR. The sample shows almost 55,000 clones, around 80% of them seen only once. Trimming stripped 9 bases from V and 3 bases from J, with 17 bases between. CDR1 and CDR2 (germline): MGHDK, SYGVNS. The CDR3 is 14 amino acids. The chain links TRBV25-1 to TRBJ1-1, with TRBD1 as a possible D gene (5 bases). This receptor was taken from an adult in good health. The starting material was peripheral blood, obtained on day 0 of AZD1222 vaccination. The CDR3 region is CASTPGGLYTEAFF. In DNA form, the CDR3 reads TGTGCCAGTACCCCCGGGGGGTTGTACACTGAAGCTTTCTTT.